Below, 32 T cell receptor beta chains from the same sample are listed, as sequenced in a study of T cells in Graves' hyperthyroidism and ophthalmopathy. RNA transcripts were the template for amplifying TCR beta CDR3 regions. Initially, a first-round RT-PCR of the TCR CDR3 employed the HTBI primer set. TCRdb reprocessed the multiplex PCR reads with MiXCR, giving one entry per CDR3 protein. The sample lists about 290,000 distinct CDR3 sequences, over 15% occurring once. The sample comprised blood. The source of these receptors is a woman aged 55 to 70 with Graves' ophthalmopathy.

This clonotype was seen more than once but under ten times. The V call is TRBV5-4, the J call TRBJ1-4; D unresolved. Germline CDR1 is SGHNT and CDR2 is YYREEE (reference sequence). The V gene lost 4 bases and the J gene lost 10 bases, with 17 bases spanning the gap. This CDR3 has 14 residues. CDR3 protein: CASSADSHRGKLFF. CDR3 coding DNA: TGTGCCAGCAGCGCGGACTCTCATCGGGGAAAACTGTTTTTT.

This clonotype has a count of ten or more. The rearrangement joins TRBV20-1 to TRBJ1-5, with a tentative D call TRBD1 (5 bases). Per germline, CDR1 DFQATT and CDR2 SNEGSKA (reference sequence). Deletions cut 1 base from V and 0 bases from J, with 7 bases between. The CDR3 has 14 amino acids. For the CDR3, the DNA is TGCAGTGCTAGAGTGGGGGGTAGCAATCAGCCCCAGCATTTT. This sequence encodes CSARVGGSNQPQHF.

This clonotype was seen many times. The chain uses TRBV28 and TRBJ2-2; D remains unclear. V lost 4 bases to trimming and J lost 1 base, with 4 bases between them. The CDR3 has 13 residues. In germline, CDR1 is MDHEN, CDR2 SYDVKM. This chain's CDR3 is CASSWGNTGELFF. The CDR3 region has the DNA TGTGCCAGCAGTTGGGGGAACACCGGGGAGCTGTTTTTT.

This clonotype was seen repeatedly, ten times or more. J is TRBJ2-1 and V is TRBV12-3 or TRBV12-4, with 8 bases matching TRBD1. The length of the CDR3 is 11 residues. The J segment lost 12 bases and the V segment lost 5 bases, leaving 3 bases of the junction unmatched. Here the CDR3 DNA reads TGTGCCAGCAGTAACGACAGGGGGCAGTTCTTC. Translation gives CASSNDRGQFF.

There are many counts of this clonotype. V and J are TRBV27 and TRBJ2-7; D is unclear. The CDR3 covers 13 residues. Germline lookup yields CDR1 MNHEY and CDR2 SMNVEV (reference sequence). The V gene lost 2 bases and the J gene lost 3 bases, with 8 bases spanning the gap. CDR3 DNA: TGTGCCAGCAGTTTAGCAAATTACTACGAGCAGTACTTC. Amino acid sequence: CASSLANYYEQYF.

This clonotype has a count of ten or more. The V and J genes are TRBV4-3 and TRBJ1-1; D possibly corresponds to TRBD1 (5 bases). There are 15 residues in the CDR3. Between the trimmed V and J ends, which lost 1 base and 4 bases, there was a span of 13 bases. The germline CDR1 and CDR2 sequences are LGHNA and YSLEER. This CDR3 is CASSQGSRVSTEAFF. For the CDR3, the DNA is TGCGCCAGCAGCCAAGGGTCCAGGGTGTCCACTGAAGCTTTCTTT.

This clonotype was counted at least ten times. At one boundary the junction diverges from the germline segment, which might be a read error. This chain joins TRBV28 and TRBJ2-1; weak D call: TRBD1 (5 bases). Germline V gene sequence: CDR1 MDHEN, CDR2 SYDVKM. This CDR3 comprises 12 residues. CDR3 sequence reads: CASSSDNNERFF. For the CDR3, the DNA is TGTGCCAGCAGTTCGGACAACAATGAGCGGTTCTTC.

Notes on this clonotype: A much larger clonotype is one base distant, so this may be a read error. V usage is TRBV24-1 and J usage is TRBJ2-7; D may be TRBD1 or TRBD2 (5 bases each). Germline CDR1 and CDR2: KGHDR and SFDVKD. This CDR3 region has 12 residues. V lost 5 bases and J 6 bases, leaving 10 bases between the germline ends. The chain's CDR3 is CATSGDGIEQYF. The CDR3 DNA is TGTGCCACCAGTGGGGACGGTATCGAGCAGTACTTC.

This clonotype was found many times. This chain joins TRBV28 and TRBJ2-1; 7 bases map to TRBD1. Germline values: CDR1 MDHEN, CDR2 SYDVKM. CDR3 length: 15 residues. Unmatched junction bases numbered 13, after V lost 7 bases and J lost 7 bases. Here the CDR3 DNA reads TGTGCCAGCACCGTTATGACAGGGAGCCAAAATGAGCAGTTCTTC. Translating gives CASTVMTGSQNEQFF. Looking up the rest from reference TRBV28 and TRBJ2-1 gives the full variable domain: DVKVTQSSRYLVKRTGEKVFLECVQDMDHENMFWYRQDPGLGLRLIYFSYDVKMKEKGDIPEGYSVSREKKERFSLILESASTNQTSMYLCASTVMTGSQNEQFFGPGTRLTVL.

This clonotype was seen ten or more times. The chain is built from TRBV6-1 and TRBJ2-3; 7 nucleotides align to TRBD1. The CDR3 length is 15 residues. J lost 1 base, V lost 2 bases, and 3 bases had no gene match. The germline V gene has CDR1 MNHNS and CDR2 SASEGT. This CDR3 is CASSEPGTGTDTQYF. CDR3 DNA sequence: TGTGCCAGCAGTGAACCCGGGACAGGCACAGATACGCAGTATTTT.

Ten or more counts support this clonotype. This chain joins TRBV12-3 or TRBV12-4 and TRBJ2-2; D remains unclear. V gave up 3 bases and J gave up 3 bases, with 14 bases separating them. This CDR3 has 16 amino acids. For the CDR3, the DNA is TGTGCCAGCAGTTTGCGGTACGGGTCCTACACCGGGGAGCTGTTTTTT. This gives the protein CASSLRYGSYTGELFF.

This clonotype was counted ten times or more. The chain employs TRBV5-1 and TRBJ1-5, with 8 bases aligning to TRBD1. The ends lost 4 bases at V and 5 bases at J; junction bases unmatched: 5. Germline V lookup: CDR1 SGHRS, CDR2 YFSETQ. The CDR3 runs 14 residues. The CDR3 DNA is TGCGCCAGCAGCCCGACAGGGGTTGATCAGCCCCAGCATTTT. Its protein product is CASSPTGVDQPQHF.

As regards this clonotype: A read error may explain this, as a much larger clone is one base away. The gene calls are TRBV20-1 and TRBJ2-7; 8 bases match TRBD1. With the DNA end fitting TRBJ2-1 better, the J assignment may be wrong. The CDR3 has 15 amino acids. The germline V gene encodes CDR1 DFQATT and CDR2 SNEGSKA (reference sequence). The CDR3 region is CSARAAGGSSYEQFF. The CDR3 bases are TGCAGTGCTAGAGCAGCAGGGGGCTCGTCCTACGAGCAGTTCTTC.

This clonotype was recorded a few times. The CDR3 bases are TGTGCCAGCAGCTCGCCCCCCGGGACGGCTAGCACAGATACGCAGTATTTT. Translated: CASSSPPGTASTDTQYF. The chain is built from TRBV7-9 and TRBJ2-3; D could derive from TRBD1 or TRBD2 (5 bases each). CDR3 length equals 17 residues. V was shortened by 4 bases and J by 0 bases, with 17 bases between the two germline ends. Germline CDR1 and CDR2: SEHNR and FQNEAQ (reference sequence).

As concerns this clonotype: It may be a read error: a sequence one base away is much more abundant. J is TRBJ2-2 and V is TRBV2; D is unresolved. The germline CDR1 and CDR2 sequences are SNHLY and FYNNEI. CDR3 size: 14 residues. Trimming left V 6 bases short and J 4 bases short, with 12 bases between. Written as DNA, the CDR3 is TGTGCCAGCAGCTATACAAGGAGCACCGGGGAGCTGTTTTTT. Its protein is CASSYTRSTGELFF.

This clonotype came up a few times. This rearrangement joins TRBV4-1 to TRBJ1-2; 8 bases map to TRBD1. Germline lookup yields CDR1 MGHRA and CDR2 YSYEKL. V was clipped by 4 bases and J by 4 bases; unmatched bases: 8. The CDR3 contains 15 residues. The CDR3 region has the DNA TGCGCCAGCAGCCCACTGACAGGGGCGCCCTATGGCTACACCTTC. Protein sequence: CASSPLTGAPYGYTF.

This clonotype was found once. A much larger clone lies a single base off, so this may be a read error. J is TRBJ1-5 and V is TRBV12-3 or TRBV12-4; D remains unclear. V shed 3 bases and J shed 2 bases, with 8 bases lying between them. The CDR3 consists of 14 residues. For the CDR3, the DNA is TGTGCCAGCAGTTTTCTAGAGGGCAATCAGCCCCAGCATTTT. Translating it yields CASSFLEGNQPQHF.

This clonotype was seen ten or more times. This chain connects TRBV7-9 to TRBJ2-3; D not certain. V lost 6 bases and J 6 bases, leaving 13 bases between the germline ends. Germline V gene lookup returns CDR1 SEHNR and CDR2 FQNEAQ (reference sequence). CDR3 size: 13 residues. DNA for the CDR3: TGTGCCAGCAGTTCTCTAGGAATGGATACGCAGTATTTT. Protein: CASSSLGMDTQYF. Complete variable domain (other parts from reference TRBV7-9 and TRBJ2-3): DTGVSQNPRHKITKRGQNVTFRCDPISEHNRLYWYRQTLGQGPEFLTYFQNEAQLEKSRLLSDRFSAERPKGSFSTLEIQRTEQGDSAMYLCASSSLGMDTQYFGPGTRLTVL.

This clonotype was observed a handful of times. This rearrangement joins TRBV19 to TRBJ1-2; 8 positions agree with TRBD1. CDR3 length: 14 residues. Germline CDR1 LNHDA, CDR2 SQIVND (reference sequence). V lost 5 bases, J lost 8 bases, and 10 bases stayed unmatched. CDR3 bases: TGTGCCAGTAGTCCCCAGACAGGGGCTGGCGGCTACACCTTC. Translated: CASSPQTGAGGYTF.

This clonotype was found many times. The rearrangement uses TRBV11-2 and TRBJ2-7; D unresolved. From germline, CDR1 is SGHAT and CDR2 FQNNGV. The V end lost 1 base, the J end lost 7 bases, and 17 bases lay between the germline ends. This CDR3 contains 15 residues. CDR3 nucleotide sequence: TGTGCCAGCAGCTTAGGGGTTGGGCTTCTTCTTGAGCAGTACTTC. This translates into CASSLGVGLLLEQYF.

V usage is TRBV3-1 and J usage is TRBJ2-7; a weak D match, TRBD2 (6 bases). This CDR3 has 12 residues. CDR1 is LGHDT, CDR2 YNNKEL, per germline (reference sequence). V shed 5 bases and J shed 3 bases, with 8 bases lying between them. CDR3 DNA: TGTGCCAGCAGCGGACTAAACTACGAGCAGTACTTC. Translation: CASSGLNYEQYF.

This clonotype was seen many times. The chain recombines TRBV6-2 or TRBV6-3 with TRBJ2-7; perhaps TRBD1 as D (6 bases). Germline CDR1 MNHEY, CDR2 SVGEGT. The CDR3 runs to 12 residues. V lost 2 bases to trimming and J lost 6 bases, with 8 bases between them. DNA of the CDR3: TGTGCCAGCAGTTACGGGGGCATCGAGCAGTACTTC. This encodes CASSYGGIEQYF.

The rearrangement links TRBV6-2 or TRBV6-3 to TRBJ1-2, with TRBD1 matching over 8 bases. With 6 bases clipped from V and 0 bases from J, the junction kept 6 bases outside the gene matches. The CDR3 consists of 15 residues. Germline V gene lookup returns CDR1 MNHEY and CDR2 SVGEGT. The CDR3 protein is CASRAGQGANYGYTF. In nucleotides, the CDR3 is TGTGCCAGCAGGGCCGGACAGGGAGCTAACTATGGCTACACCTTC.

This clonotype was seen repeatedly, ten times or more. The rearrangement joins TRBV5-1 to TRBJ2-7; D is undetermined. The CDR3 consists of 13 residues. Germline V gene sequence: CDR1 SGHRS, CDR2 YFSETQ. Trimming stripped 0 bases from V and 2 bases from J, with 6 bases between. The CDR3, as DNA: TGCGCCAGCAGCTTGGCAGTCCCCTACGAGCAGTACTTC. As protein: CASSLAVPYEQYF.

The chain couples TRBV20-1 to TRBJ1-4; D unclear. V was clipped by 2 bases and J by 6 bases, with 13 bases between them. CDR1 is DFQATT and CDR2 is SNEGSKA in the germline V gene (reference sequence). This CDR3 is 14 amino acids long. The CDR3: CSARNSAIDEKLFF. The CDR3 coding sequence is TGCAGTGCTAGAAACTCGGCCATCGATGAAAAACTGTTTTTT.

In this sample, this clonotype turned up many times. The chain carries TRBV5-1 and TRBJ2-7, with 8 bases identical to TRBD1. CDR1 SGHRS and CDR2 YFSETQ come from the germline V gene. V dropped 4 bases and J dropped 0; count of bases not matched to a gene: 6. This CDR3 contains 15 residues. The CDR3 loop reads CASSISGTGSYEQYF. The DNA of the CDR3 is TGCGCCAGCAGCATCTCCGGGACAGGCTCCTACGAGCAGTACTTC.

The chain links TRBV24-1 to TRBJ1-1; D is uncertain. Germline V lookup: CDR1 KGHDR, CDR2 SFDVKD. This CDR3 is 12 amino acids long. The germline V and J ends were trimmed by 10 bases and 1 base, with 9 bases remaining between them. CDR3 region: CATGGPNTEAFF. The CDR3 DNA is TGTGCCACTGGAGGCCCGAACACTGAAGCTTTCTTT.

This clonotype came up many times. This sequence joins TRBV2 and TRBJ2-7; D is perhaps TRBD1 or TRBD2 (5 bases each). Trimming pared 3 bases from V and 3 bases from J, leaving 6 bases between. The CDR3 runs to 12 residues. The germline gives CDR1 SNHLY, CDR2 FYNNEI. The CDR3 is CASSEGVYEQYF. The CDR3 coding sequence is TGTGCCAGCAGTGAGGGGGTCTACGAGCAGTACTTC.

This clonotype has a count of ten or more. CDR3 amino acids: CASSPPNSGSTEAFF. CDR3 coding DNA: TGTGCCAGCAGCCCACCGAATTCGGGGAGCACTGAAGCTTTCTTT. This chain joins TRBV3-1 and TRBJ1-1; D not resolved. From germline, CDR1 is LGHDT and CDR2 YNNKEL (reference sequence). V was shortened by 4 bases and J by 4 bases, with 16 bases between the two germline ends. This CDR3 spans 15 amino acids.

This clonotype was seen at least ten times. The V call is TRBV7-9, the J call TRBJ1-2; D remains unclear. Between the trimmed V and J ends, which lost 7 bases and 1 base, there was a span of 10 bases. The germline CDR1 and CDR2 sequences are SEHNR and FQNEAQ (reference sequence). The CDR3 runs to 13 residues. CDR3 sequence reads: CASILKDNYGYTF. The CDR3 DNA reads as TGTGCCAGCATCCTCAAGGATAACTATGGCTACACCTTC.

This clonotype occurred a few times. The chain carries TRBV29-1 and TRBJ2-7; D is unresolved. This CDR3 contains 12 residues. The germline V gene has CDR1 SQVTM and CDR2 ANQGSEA. V was clipped by 6 bases and J by 4 bases, with 13 bases between them. This CDR3 reads CSVPIDGYEQYF. Written as DNA, the CDR3 is TGCAGCGTCCCGATAGACGGTTACGAGCAGTACTTC.

This clonotype was counted at least ten times. V usage is TRBV28 and J usage is TRBJ2-7, with 7 bases that match TRBD1. V lost 5 bases, J lost 4 bases, and 5 bases stayed unmatched. This CDR3 has 13 amino acids. Germline V CDR1 and CDR2: MDHEN, SYDVKM. The CDR3 DNA sequence: TGTGCCAGCAGTCTTGGGACAGCGTACGAGCAGTACTTC. Translation gives CASSLGTAYEQYF.